A selection of T cell receptor beta chains follows, all from one sample in a study of cytomegalovirus exposure and HLA in healthy donors. The protocol was immunoSEQ multiplex PCR, while the TCRdb copy is restricted to in-frame clones and leaves out a portion. The repertoire has a few hundred thousand clones, roughly 88% of them found once; the top ten carry over 13%. Material for sequencing was PBMCs. These receptors were collected from a woman in her thirties in good health and CMV-seropositive. CDR3s include the opening cysteine and the closing phenylalanine or tryptophan.

j_call: TRBJ2-5; v_call: TRBV7-2; cdr3_aa: CASSLIWEETQYF
j_call: TRBJ2-1; v_call: TRBV4-1; cdr3_aa: CASSQEPRYNEQFF
j_call: TRBJ2-7; v_call: TRBV5-1; cdr3_aa: CASSFGGSSNEQYF
j_call: TRBJ1-2; v_call: TRBV30; cdr3_aa: CAWGGEGYTF
j_call: TRBJ2-1; v_call: TRBV11-2; cdr3_aa: CASSLAGVRQFF
j_call: TRBJ2-5; v_call: TRBV19; cdr3_aa: CASSSSGTSGEETQYF
j_call: TRBJ2-5; v_call: TRBV5-6; cdr3_aa: CASSLVGSGRAGETQYF
j_call: TRBJ2-1; v_call: TRBV29-1; cdr3_aa: CSVALPAGSYNEQFF
j_call: TRBJ2-7; v_call: TRBV4-1; cdr3_aa: CASSQEESGTYEQYF
j_call: TRBJ2-5; v_call: TRBV7-8; cdr3_aa: CASSLSAGGETQYF
j_call: TRBJ2-5; v_call: TRBV20-1; cdr3_aa: CSHGMETQYF
j_call: TRBJ1-4; v_call: TRBV13; cdr3_aa: CASSRGGTREKLFF
j_call: TRBJ2-3; v_call: TRBV6-5; cdr3_aa: CASSYLRQGARDTQYF
j_call: TRBJ1-1; v_call: TRBV19; cdr3_aa: CASSKEDRGGTEAFF
j_call: TRBJ1-4; v_call: TRBV5-1; cdr3_aa: CASSSGYKGEKLFF
j_call: TRBJ2-3; v_call: TRBV9; cdr3_aa: CASSFSGTGTDTQYF
j_call: TRBJ2-7; v_call: TRBV30; cdr3_aa: CAWSVGDEQYF
j_call: TRBJ1-3; v_call: TRBV18; cdr3_aa: CASSPQEAGNTIYF
j_call: TRBJ1-1; v_call: TRBV2; cdr3_aa: CASIGLRRQRSNVNTEAFF
j_call: TRBJ2-3; v_call: TRBV9; cdr3_aa: CASSAITDTQYF
j_call: TRBJ2-1; v_call: TRBV6-1; cdr3_aa: CASSEPPGGTSRDNEQFF
j_call: TRBJ1-5; v_call: TRBV19; cdr3_aa: CASSVGRQSNQPQHF
j_call: TRBJ2-7; v_call: TRBV18; cdr3_aa: CASSPSGSGEQYF
j_call: TRBJ2-3; v_call: TRBV30; cdr3_aa: CAWKTSGDTQYF
j_call: TRBJ1-4; v_call: TRBV18; cdr3_aa: CASFTNRDLEEKLFF
j_call: TRBJ1-5; v_call: TRBV15; cdr3_aa: CATPVGDRVFGQPQHF
j_call: TRBJ2-6; v_call: TRBV4-3; cdr3_aa: CASSYSQWDRASGGANVLTF
j_call: TRBJ1-3; v_call: TRBV6-1; cdr3_aa: CATDRGPPGNTIYF
j_call: TRBJ2-3; v_call: TRBV29-1; cdr3_aa: CSVEQRGSGKITDTQYF
j_call: TRBJ1-2; v_call: TRBV7-2; cdr3_aa: CASSPDPRGGYTF
j_call: TRBJ2-1; v_call: TRBV15; cdr3_aa: CATSSDRLSSYNEQFF
j_call: TRBJ2-7; v_call: TRBV11-1; cdr3_aa: CASSFVQNLDEQYF
j_call: TRBJ1-1; v_call: TRBV2; cdr3_aa: CASSEGQGRAFF